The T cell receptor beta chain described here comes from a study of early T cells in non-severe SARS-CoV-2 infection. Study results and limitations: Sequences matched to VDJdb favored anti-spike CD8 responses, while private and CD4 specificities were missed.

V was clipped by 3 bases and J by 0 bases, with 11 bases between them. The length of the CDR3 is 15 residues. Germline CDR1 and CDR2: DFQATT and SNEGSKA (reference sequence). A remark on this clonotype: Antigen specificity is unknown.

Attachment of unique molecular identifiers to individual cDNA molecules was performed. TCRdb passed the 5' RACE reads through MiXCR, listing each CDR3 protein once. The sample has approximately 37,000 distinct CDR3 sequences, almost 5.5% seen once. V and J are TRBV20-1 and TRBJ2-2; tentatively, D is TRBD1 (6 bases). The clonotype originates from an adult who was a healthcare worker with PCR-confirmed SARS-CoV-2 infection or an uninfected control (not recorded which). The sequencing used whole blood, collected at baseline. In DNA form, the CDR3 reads TGCAGTGCTAGCGAGAACAGGGCGAACACCGGGGAGCTGTTTTTT. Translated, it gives CSASENRANTGELFF.